This TCR beta chain is from a study of blood T cells in healthy people across ages. A J-beta primer mix and a sample-barcoded 5' primer were used in a second PCR of about 7 to 12 cycles. Using its own MiXCR run on the 5' RACE reads, TCRdb lists one record per CDR3 protein. Here the sample spans about 1 million distinct CDR3 sequences, 40% to 55% being singletons. The CDR3 is 11 amino acids. Deletions cut 8 bases from V and 6 bases from J, with 12 bases between. CDR1 is GTSNPN and CDR2 is SVGIG in the germline V gene (reference sequence). This receptor was obtained from a woman aged 60 to 75 in good health. The chain links TRBV30 to TRBJ2-3; perhaps D is TRBD1 or TRBD2 (5 bases each). The sample comprised blood. DNA of the CDR3: TGTGCCGGGGGACGCGGCGATACGCAGTATTTT. Protein: CAGGRGDTQYF.